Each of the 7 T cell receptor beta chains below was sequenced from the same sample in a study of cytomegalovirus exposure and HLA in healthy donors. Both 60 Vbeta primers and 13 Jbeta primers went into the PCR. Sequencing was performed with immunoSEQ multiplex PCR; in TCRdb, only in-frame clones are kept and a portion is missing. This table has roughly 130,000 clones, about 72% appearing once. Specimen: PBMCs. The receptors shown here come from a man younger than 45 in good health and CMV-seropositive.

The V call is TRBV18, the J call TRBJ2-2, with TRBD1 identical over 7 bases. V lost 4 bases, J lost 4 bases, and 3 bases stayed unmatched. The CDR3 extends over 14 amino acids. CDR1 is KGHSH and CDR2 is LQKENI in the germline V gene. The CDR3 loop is CASSRDRLTGELFF. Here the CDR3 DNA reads TGTGCCAGCTCACGGGACAGACTCACCGGGGAGCTGTTTTTT.

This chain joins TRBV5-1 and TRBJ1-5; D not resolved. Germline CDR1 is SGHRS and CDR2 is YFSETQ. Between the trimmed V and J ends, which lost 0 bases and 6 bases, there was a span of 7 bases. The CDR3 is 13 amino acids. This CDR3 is CASSLAVGQPQHF. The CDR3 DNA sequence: TGCGCCAGCAGCTTGGCCGTCGGTCAGCCCCAGCATTTT.

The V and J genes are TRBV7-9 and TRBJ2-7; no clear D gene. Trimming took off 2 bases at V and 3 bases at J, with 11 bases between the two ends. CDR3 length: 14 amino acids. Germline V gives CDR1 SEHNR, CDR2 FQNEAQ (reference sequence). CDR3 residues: CASSLIPSNYEQYF. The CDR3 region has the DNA TGTGCCAGCAGCTTAATACCCTCTAACTACGAGCAGTACTTC. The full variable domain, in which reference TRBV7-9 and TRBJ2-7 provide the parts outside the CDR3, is DTGVSQNPRHKITKRGQNVTFRCDPISEHNRLYWYRQTLGQGPEFLTYFQNEAQLEKSRLLSDRFSAERPKGSFSTLEIQRTEQGDSAMYLCASSLIPSNYEQYFGPGTRLTVT.

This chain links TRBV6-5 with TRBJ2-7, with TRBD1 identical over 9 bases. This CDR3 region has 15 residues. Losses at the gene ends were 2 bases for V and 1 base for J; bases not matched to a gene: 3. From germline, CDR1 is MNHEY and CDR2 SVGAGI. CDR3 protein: CASSYGGTGSYEQYF. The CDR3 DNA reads TGTGCCAGCAGTTACGGAGGGACAGGGTCCTACGAGCAGTACTTC.

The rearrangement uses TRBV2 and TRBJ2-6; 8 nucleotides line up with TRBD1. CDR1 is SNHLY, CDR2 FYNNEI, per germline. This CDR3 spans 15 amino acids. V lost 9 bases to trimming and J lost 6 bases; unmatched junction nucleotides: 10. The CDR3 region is CASGQGSLEANVLTF. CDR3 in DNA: TGTGCCAGTGGACAGGGTTCCCTAGAGGCCAACGTCCTGACTTTC.

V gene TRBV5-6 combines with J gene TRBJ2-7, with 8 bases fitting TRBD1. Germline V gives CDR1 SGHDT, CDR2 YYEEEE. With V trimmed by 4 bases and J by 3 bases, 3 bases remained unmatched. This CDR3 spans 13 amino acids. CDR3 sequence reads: CASSRDRLYEQYF. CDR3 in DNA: TGTGCCAGCAGCAGGGACAGGCTCTACGAGCAGTACTTC.

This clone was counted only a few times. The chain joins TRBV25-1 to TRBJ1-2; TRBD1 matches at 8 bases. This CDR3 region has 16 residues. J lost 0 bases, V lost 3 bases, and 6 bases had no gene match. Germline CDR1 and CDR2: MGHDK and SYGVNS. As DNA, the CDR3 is TGTGCCAGCAGTGAGTCGGGACAGGTCGCTAACTATGGCTACACCTTC. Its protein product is CASSESGQVANYGYTF.